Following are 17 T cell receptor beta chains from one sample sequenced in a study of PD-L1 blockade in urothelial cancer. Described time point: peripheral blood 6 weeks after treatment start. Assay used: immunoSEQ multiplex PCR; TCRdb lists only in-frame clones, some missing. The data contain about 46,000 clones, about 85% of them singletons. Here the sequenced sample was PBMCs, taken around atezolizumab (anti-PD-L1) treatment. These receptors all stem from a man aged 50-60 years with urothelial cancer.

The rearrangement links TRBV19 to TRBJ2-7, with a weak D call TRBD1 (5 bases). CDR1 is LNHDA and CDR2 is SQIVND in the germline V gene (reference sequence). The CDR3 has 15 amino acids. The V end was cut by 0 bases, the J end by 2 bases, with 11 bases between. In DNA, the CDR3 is TGTGCCAGTAGTATAGATAGTACAGGCGCCTACGAGCAGTACTTC. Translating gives CASSIDSTGAYEQYF.

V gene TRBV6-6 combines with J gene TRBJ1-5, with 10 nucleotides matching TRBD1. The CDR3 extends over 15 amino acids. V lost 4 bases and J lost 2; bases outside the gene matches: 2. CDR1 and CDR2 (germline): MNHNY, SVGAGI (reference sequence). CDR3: CASSLTGGGNQPQHF. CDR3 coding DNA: TGTGCCAGCAGTTTGACAGGGGGCGGCAATCAGCCCCAGCATTTT.

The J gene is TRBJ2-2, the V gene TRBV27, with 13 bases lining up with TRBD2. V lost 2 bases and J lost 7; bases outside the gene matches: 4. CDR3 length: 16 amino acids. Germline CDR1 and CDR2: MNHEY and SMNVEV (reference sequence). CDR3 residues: CASSLTSGRAGGELFF. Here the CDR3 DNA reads TGTGCCAGCAGTTTAACTAGCGGGAGGGCCGGCGGGGAGCTGTTTTTT.

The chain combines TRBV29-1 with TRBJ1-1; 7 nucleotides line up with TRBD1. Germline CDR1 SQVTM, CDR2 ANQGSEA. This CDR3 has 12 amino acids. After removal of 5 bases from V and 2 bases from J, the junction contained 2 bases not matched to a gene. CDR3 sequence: CSVRQGNTEAFF. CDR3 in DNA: TGCAGCGTTCGACAGGGAAACACTGAAGCTTTCTTT.

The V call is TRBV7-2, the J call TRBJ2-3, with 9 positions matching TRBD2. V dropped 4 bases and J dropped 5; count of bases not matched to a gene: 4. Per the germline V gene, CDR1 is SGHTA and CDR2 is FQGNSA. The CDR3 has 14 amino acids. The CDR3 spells CASSSGLAKDTQYF. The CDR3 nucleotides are TGTGCCAGCAGCTCGGGACTAGCAAAAGATACGCAGTATTTT.

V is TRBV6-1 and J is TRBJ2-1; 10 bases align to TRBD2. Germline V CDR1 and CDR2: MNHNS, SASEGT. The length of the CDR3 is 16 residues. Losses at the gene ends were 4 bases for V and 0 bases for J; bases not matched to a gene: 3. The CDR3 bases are TGTGCCAGCAGTGGAGCGGGAGGGCCCTCCTACAATGAGCAGTTCTTC. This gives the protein CASSGAGGPSYNEQFF.

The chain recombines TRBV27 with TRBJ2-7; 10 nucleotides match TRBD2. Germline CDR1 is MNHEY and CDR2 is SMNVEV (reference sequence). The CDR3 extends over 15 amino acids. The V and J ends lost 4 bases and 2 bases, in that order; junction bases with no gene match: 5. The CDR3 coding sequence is TGTGCCAGCAGTTCGCCACTAGCGGGAACCTACGAGCAGTACTTC. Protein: CASSSPLAGTYEQYF.

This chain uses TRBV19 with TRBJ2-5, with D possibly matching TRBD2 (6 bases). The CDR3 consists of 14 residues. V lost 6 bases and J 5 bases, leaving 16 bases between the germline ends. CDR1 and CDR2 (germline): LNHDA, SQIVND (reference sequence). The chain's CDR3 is CASSHDPGVETQYF. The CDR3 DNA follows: TGTGCCAGTAGCCATGACCCGGGGGTCGAGACCCAGTACTTC.

CDR3 sequence (DNA): TGTGCTAGTGCCAATAGCGGCGCTCAACGGACCTACACTGAAGCTTTCTTT. Translating gives CASANSGAQRTYTEAFF. J is TRBJ1-1 and V is TRBV12-5; no firm D call. The CDR3 spans 17 residues. Germline CDR1 LGHNT, CDR2 FRNRAP. The V end was cut by 7 bases, the J end by 3 bases, with 24 bases between.

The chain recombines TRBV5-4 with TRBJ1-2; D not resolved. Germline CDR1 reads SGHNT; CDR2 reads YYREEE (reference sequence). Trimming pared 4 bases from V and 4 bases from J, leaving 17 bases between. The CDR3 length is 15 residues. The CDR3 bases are TGTGCCAGCAGCCCAGCCGAGGGAGTGGGCTATGGCTACACCTTC. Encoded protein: CASSPAEGVGYGYTF.

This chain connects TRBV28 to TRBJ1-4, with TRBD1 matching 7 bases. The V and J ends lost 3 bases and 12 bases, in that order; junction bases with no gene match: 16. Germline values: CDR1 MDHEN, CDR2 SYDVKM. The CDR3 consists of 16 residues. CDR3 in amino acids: CASSFKRQGGRDELFF. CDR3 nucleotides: TGTGCCAGCAGTTTTAAAAGACAAGGGGGCCGCGACGAACTGTTTTTT.

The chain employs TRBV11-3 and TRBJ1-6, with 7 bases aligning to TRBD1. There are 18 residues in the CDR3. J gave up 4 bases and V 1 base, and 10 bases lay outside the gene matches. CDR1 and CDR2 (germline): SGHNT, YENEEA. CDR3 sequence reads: CASSLGQTRDRYNSPLHF. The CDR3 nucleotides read TGTGCCAGCAGCTTAGGCCAGACCCGGGACAGATATAATTCACCCCTCCACTTT.

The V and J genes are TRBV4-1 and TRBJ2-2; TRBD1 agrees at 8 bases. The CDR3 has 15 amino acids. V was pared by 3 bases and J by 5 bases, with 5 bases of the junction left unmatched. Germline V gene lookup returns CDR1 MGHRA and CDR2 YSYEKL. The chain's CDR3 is CASSQQGARTGELFF. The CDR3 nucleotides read TGCGCCAGCAGCCAGCAGGGGGCGCGAACCGGGGAGCTGTTTTTT.

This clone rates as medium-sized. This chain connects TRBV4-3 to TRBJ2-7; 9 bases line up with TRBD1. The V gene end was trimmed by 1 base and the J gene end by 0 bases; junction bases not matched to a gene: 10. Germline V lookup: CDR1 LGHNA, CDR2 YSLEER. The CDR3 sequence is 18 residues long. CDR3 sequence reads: CASSQGRGQGSRSYEQYF. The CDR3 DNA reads TGCGCCAGCAGCCAAGGACGGGGACAGGGTTCCCGCTCCTACGAGCAGTACTTC.

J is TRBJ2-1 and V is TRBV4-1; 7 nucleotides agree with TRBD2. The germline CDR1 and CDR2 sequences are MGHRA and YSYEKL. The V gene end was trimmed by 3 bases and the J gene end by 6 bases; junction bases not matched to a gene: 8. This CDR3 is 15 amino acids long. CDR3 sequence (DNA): TGCGCCAGCAGCCAGAACCCGACTAGCCCCAATGAGCAGTTCTTC. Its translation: CASSQNPTSPNEQFF.

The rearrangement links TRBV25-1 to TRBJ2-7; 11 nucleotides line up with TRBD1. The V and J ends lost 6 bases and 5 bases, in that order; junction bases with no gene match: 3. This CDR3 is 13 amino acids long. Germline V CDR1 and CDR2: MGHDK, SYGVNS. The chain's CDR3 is CASRRDRGDEQYF. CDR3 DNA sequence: TGTGCCAGCAGGAGGGACAGGGGGGACGAGCAGTACTTC.

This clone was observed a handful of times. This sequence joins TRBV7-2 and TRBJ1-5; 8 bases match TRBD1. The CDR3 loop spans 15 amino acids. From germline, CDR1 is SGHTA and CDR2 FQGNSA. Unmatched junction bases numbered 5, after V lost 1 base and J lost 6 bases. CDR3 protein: CASSLGQGYGQPQHF. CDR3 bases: TGTGCCAGCAGCTTAGGACAGGGGTACGGTCAGCCCCAGCATTTT.